This TCR beta chain is drawn from a study of T cell changes during pregnancy in multiple sclerosis. Germline loops: CDR1 LNHDA, CDR2 SQIVND (reference sequence). Germline trimming cut 3 bases from V and 0 bases from J; bases unmatched to any gene: 7. This CDR3 has 17 amino acids. Some clones are missing from TCRdb's copy, which holds only in-frame ones; the method was immunoSEQ multiplex PCR. The sample shows roughly 23,000 clones, roughly 86% of them seen only once. Sample: CD4+ T cells from peripheral blood mononuclear cells, taken in the second trimester of pregnancy. The chain carries TRBV19 and TRBJ2-2, with 7 positions matching TRBD1. The source is a female donor in good health, enrolled as a control in a pregnancy study. CDR3 bases: TGTGCCAGTAGTATCATCCCCCAGGGGGCGAACACCGGGGAGCTGTTTTTT. Residues: CASSIIPQGANTGELFF.